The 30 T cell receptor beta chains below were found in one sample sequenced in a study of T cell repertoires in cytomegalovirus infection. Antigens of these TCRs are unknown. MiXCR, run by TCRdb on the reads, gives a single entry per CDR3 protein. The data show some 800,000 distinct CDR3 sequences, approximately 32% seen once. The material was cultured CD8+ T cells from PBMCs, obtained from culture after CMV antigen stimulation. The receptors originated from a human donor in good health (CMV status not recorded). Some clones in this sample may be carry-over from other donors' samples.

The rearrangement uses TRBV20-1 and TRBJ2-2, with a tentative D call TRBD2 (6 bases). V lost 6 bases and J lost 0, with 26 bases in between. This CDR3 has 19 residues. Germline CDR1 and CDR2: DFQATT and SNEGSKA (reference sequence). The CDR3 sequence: CSARPQRVGIQANTGELFF. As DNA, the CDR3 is TGCAGTGCCAGACCCCAGCGGGTCGGGATCCAAGCGAACACCGGGGAGCTGTTTTTT.

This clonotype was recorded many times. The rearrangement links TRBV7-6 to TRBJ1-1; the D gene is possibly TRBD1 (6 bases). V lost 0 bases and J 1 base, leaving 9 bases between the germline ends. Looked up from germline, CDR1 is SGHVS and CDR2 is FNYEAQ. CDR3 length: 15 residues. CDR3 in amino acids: CASSLARTANTEAFF. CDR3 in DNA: TGTGCCAGCAGCTTAGCTCGGACAGCGAACACTGAAGCTTTCTTT. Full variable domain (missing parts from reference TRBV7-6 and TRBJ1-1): GAGVSQSPRYKVTKRGQDVALRCDPISGHVSLYWYRQALGQGPEFLTYFNYEAQQDKSGLPNDRFSAERPEGSISTLTIQRTEQRDSAMYRCASSLARTANTEAFFGQGTRLTVV.

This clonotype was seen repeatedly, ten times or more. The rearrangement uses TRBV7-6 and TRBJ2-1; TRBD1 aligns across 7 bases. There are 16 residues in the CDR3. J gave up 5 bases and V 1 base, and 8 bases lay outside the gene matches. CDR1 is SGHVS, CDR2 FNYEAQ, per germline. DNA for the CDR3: TGTGCCAGCAGCTTAGATTTGCAGGGGGTGAACAATGAGCAGTTCTTC. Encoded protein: CASSLDLQGVNNEQFF.

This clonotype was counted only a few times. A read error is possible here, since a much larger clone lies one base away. CDR3 in DNA: TGCAGTGCTTCACTTACTAGCGGGGGGGCCATTGGGACCAACGTCCTGACTTTC. Amino acid sequence: CSASLTSGGAIGTNVLTF. The chain links TRBV20-1 to TRBJ2-6, with 13 nucleotides matching TRBD2. Germline values: CDR1 DFQATT, CDR2 SNEGSKA (reference sequence). The CDR3 totals 18 residues.

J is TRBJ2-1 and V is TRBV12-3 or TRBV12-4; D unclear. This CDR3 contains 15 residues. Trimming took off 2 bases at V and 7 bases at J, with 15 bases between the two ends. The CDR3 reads CASSLQEAPENEQFF. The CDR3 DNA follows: TGTGCCAGCAGTTTACAGGAAGCTCCAGAAAATGAGCAGTTCTTC.

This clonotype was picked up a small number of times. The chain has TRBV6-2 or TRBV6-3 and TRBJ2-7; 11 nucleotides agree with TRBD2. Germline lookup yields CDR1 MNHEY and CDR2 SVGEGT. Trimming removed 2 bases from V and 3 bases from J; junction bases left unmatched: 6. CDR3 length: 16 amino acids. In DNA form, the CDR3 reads TGTGCCAGCAGTTACAAGACCGGGACTAGCGGCTACGAGCAGTACGTC. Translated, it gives CASSYKTGTSGYEQYV.

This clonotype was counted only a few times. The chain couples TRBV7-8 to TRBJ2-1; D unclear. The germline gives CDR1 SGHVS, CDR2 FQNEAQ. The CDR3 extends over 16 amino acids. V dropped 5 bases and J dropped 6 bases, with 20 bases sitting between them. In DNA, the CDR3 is TGTGCCAGCAGCGAGACTGAAGGATCCGGCGTCAATGAGCAGTTCTTC. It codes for CASSETEGSGVNEQFF.

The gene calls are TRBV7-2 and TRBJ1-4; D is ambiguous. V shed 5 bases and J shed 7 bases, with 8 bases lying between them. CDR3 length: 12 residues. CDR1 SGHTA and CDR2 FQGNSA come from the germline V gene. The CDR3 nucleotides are TGTGCCAGCAGCCCCTTGGGTGAAAAACTGTTTTTT. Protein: CASSPLGEKLFF.

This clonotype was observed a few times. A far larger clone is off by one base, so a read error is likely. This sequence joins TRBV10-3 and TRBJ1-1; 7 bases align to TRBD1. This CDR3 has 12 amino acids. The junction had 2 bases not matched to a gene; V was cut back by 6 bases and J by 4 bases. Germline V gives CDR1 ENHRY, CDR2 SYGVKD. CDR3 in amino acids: CAISPGGTEAFF. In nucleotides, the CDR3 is TGTGCCATCAGCCCAGGGGGCACTGAAGCTTTCTTT.

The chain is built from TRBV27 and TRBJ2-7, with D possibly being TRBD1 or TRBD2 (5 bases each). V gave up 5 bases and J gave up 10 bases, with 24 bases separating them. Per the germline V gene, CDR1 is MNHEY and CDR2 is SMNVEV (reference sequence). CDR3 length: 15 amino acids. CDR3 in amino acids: CASSPGPLPGREQYF. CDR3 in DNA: TGTGCCAGCAGTCCGGGGCCTCTTCCAGGAAGGGAACAGTACTTC.

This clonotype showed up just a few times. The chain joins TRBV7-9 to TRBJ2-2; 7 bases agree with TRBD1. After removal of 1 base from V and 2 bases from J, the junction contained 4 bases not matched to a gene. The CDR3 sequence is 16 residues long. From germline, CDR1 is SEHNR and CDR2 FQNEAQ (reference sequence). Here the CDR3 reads CASSLETGPNTGELFF. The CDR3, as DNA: TGTGCCAGCAGCTTAGAGACAGGGCCCAACACCGGGGAGCTGTTTTTT.

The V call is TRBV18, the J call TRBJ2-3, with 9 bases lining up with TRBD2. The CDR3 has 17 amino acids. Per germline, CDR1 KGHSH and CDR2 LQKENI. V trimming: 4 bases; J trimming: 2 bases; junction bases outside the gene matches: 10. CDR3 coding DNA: TGTGCCAGCTCACAACTACCTAGCGGGGCCACCACAGATACGCAGTATTTT. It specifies CASSQLPSGATTDTQYF.

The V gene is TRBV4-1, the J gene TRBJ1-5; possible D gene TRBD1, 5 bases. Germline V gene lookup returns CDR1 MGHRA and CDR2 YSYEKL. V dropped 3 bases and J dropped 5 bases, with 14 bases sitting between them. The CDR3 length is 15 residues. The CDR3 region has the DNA TGCGCCAGCAGCCACCTAGAGGGGTTAGATCAGCCCCAGCATTTT. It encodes CASSHLEGLDQPQHF.

The DNA for the CDR3 is TGTGCCAGCAGTTTTACGGTCTCCTACAATGAGCAGTTCTTC. Translated: CASSFTVSYNEQFF. The rearrangement links TRBV27 to TRBJ2-1; D gene unclear. V was pared by 3 bases and J by 0 bases, with 6 bases between. The CDR3 spans 14 residues. CDR1 MNHEY and CDR2 SMNVEV come from the germline V gene (reference sequence).

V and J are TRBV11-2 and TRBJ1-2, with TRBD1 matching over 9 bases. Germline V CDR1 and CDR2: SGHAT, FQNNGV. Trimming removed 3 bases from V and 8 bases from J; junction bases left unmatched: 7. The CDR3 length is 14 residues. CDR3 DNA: TGTGCCAGCAGCTTCACAGGGGGCGCGCGGGGCTACACCTTC. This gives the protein CASSFTGGARGYTF.

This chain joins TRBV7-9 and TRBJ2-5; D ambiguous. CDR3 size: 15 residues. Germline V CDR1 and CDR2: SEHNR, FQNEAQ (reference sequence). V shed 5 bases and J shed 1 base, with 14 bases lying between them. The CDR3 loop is CASSRTTRSQETQYF. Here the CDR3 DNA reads TGTGCCAGCAGCCGTACTACACGATCCCAAGAGACCCAGTACTTC.

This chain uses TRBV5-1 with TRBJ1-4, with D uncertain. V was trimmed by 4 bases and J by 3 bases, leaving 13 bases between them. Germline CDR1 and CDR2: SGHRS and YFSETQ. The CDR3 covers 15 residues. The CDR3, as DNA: TGCGCCAGCAGCGAGGACGGAGCGGCTAATGAAAAACTGTTTTTT. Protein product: CASSEDGAANEKLFF.

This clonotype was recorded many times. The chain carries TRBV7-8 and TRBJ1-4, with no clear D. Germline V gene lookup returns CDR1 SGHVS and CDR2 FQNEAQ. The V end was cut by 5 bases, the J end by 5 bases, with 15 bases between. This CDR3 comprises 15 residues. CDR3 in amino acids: CASSPRTYRNEKLFF. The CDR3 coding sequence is TGTGCCAGCAGCCCCCGGACTTACCGGAATGAAAAACTGTTTTTT. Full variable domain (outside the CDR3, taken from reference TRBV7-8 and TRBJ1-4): GAGVSQSPRYKVAKRGQDVALRCDPISGHVSLFWYQQALGQGPEFLTYFQNEAQLDKSGLPSDRFFAERPEGSVSTLKIQRTQQEDSAVYLCASSPRTYRNEKLFFGSGTQLSVL.

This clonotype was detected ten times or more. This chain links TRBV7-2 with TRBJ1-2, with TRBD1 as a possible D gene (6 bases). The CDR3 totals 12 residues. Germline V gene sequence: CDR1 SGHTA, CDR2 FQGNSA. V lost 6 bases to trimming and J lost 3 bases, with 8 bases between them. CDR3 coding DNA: TGTGCCAGCAGAGGGGGGGACTATGGCTACACCTTC. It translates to CASRGGDYGYTF.

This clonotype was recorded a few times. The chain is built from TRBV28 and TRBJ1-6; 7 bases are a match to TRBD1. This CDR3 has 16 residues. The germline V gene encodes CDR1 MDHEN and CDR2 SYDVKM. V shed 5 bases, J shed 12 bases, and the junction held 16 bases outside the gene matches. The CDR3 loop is CASSATLTGHGKPLHF. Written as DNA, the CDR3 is TGTGCCAGCAGTGCTACTTTGACAGGGCATGGGAAACCCCTCCACTTT.

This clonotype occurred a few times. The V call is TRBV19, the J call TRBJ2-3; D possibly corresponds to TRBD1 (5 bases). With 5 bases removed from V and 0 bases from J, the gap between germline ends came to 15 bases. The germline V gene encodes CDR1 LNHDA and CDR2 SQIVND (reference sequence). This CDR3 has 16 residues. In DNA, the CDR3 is TGTGCCAGTAGTCCTCGACAGAGCTCTAGCACAGATACGCAGTATTTT. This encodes CASSPRQSSSTDTQYF.

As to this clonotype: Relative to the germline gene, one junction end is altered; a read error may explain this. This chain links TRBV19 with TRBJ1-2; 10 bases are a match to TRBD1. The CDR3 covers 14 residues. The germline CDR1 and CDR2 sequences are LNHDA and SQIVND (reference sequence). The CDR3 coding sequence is TGTGCCAGTAGTCCGGGGGAGACAGGGGGCGCCGCCATCTTC. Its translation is CASSPGETGGAAIF.

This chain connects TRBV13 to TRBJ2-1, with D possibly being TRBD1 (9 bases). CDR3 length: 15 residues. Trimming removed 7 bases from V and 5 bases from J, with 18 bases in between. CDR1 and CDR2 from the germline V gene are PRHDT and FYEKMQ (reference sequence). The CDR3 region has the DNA TGTGCCAGCATCCGGGGGGGACAGGGAAACAATGAGCAGTTCTTC. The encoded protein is CASIRGGQGNNEQFF.

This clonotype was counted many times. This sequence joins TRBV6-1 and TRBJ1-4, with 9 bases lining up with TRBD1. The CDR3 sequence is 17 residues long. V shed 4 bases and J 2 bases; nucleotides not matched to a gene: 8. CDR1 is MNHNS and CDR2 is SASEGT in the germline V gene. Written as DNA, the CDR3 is TGTGCCAGCAGTGCTAGGACAGGGGTCTCGACTAATGAAAAACTGTTTTTT. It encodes CASSARTGVSTNEKLFF.

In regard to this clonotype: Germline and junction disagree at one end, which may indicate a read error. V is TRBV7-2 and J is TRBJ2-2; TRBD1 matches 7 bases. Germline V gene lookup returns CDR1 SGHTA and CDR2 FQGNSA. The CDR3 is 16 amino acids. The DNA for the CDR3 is TGTGACAGCAGCCAATTTGACAGGGTGGACACCGGGGAGCTGTTTTTT. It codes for CDSSQFDRVDTGELFF.

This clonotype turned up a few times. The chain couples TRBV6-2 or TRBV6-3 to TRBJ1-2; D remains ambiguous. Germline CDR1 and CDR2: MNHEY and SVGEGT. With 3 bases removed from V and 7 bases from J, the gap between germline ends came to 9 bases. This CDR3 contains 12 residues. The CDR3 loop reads CASSYMDGGYTF. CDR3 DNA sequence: TGTGCCAGCAGTTATATGGACGGTGGCTACACCTTC.

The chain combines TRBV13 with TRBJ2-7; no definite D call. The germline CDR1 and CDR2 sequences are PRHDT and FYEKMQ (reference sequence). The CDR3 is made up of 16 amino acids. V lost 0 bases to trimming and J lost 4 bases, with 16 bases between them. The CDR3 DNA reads TGTGCCAGCAGCTTAGGGAGACACCCACCGAAATACGAGCAGTACGTC. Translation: CASSLGRHPPKYEQYV.

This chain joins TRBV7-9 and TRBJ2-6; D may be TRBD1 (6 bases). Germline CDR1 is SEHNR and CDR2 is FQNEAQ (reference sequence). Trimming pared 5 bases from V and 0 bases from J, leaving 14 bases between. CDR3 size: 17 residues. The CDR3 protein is CASSHKQGPSGANVLTF. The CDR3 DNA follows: TGTGCCAGCAGCCATAAACAGGGACCCTCTGGGGCCAACGTCCTGACTTTC.

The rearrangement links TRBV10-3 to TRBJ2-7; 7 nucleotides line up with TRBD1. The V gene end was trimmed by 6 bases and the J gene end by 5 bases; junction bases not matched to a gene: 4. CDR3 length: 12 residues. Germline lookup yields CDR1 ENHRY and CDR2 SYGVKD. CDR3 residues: CAIRRQGDEQYF. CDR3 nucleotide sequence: TGTGCCATCAGGAGACAGGGAGACGAGCAGTACTTC.

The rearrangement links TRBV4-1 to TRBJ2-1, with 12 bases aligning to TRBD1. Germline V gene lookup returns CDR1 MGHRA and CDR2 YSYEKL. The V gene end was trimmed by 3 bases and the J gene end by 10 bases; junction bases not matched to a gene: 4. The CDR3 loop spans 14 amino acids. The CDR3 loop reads CASSQGQGALEQFF. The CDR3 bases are TGCGCCAGCAGCCAGGGACAGGGGGCGTTGGAGCAGTTCTTC.